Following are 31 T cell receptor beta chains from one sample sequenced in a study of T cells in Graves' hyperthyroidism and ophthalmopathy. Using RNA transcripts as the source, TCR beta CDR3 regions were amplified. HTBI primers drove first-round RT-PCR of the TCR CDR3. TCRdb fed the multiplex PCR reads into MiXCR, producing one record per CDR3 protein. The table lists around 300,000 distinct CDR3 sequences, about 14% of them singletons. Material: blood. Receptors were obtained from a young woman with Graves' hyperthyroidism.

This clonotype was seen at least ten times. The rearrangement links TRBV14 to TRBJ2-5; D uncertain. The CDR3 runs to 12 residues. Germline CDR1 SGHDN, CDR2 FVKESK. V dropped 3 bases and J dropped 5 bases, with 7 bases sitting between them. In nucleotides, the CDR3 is TGTGCCAGCAGCCACGTGGTGGAGACCCAGTACTTC. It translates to CASSHVVETQYF.

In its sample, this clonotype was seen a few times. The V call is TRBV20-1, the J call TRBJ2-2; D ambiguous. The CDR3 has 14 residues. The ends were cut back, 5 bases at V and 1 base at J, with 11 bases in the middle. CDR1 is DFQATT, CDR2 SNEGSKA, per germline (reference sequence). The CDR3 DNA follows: TGCAGTGCTCCCCCCCCCCAGAACACCGGGGAGCTGTTTTTT. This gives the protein CSAPPPQNTGELFF.

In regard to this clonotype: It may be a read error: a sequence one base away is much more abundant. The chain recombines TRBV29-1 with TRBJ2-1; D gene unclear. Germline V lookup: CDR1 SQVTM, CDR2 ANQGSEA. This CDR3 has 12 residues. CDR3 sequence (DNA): TGCAGCGTTGAATTAGTCCGCAATGTGCAGTTCTTC. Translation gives CSVELVRNVQFF.

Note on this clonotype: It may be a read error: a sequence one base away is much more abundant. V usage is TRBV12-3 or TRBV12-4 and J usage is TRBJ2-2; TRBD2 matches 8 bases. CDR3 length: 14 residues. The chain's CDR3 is CTSNRGAGAGELFF. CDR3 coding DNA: TGTACCAGCAACAGAGGAGCGGGAGCCGGGGAGCTGTTTTTT.

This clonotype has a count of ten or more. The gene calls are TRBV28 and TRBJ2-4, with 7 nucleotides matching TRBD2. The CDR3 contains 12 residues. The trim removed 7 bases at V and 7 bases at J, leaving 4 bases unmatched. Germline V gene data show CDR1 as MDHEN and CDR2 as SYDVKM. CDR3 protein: CASKAGENIQYF. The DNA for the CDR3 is TGTGCCAGCAAGGCGGGAGAGAACATTCAGTACTTC.

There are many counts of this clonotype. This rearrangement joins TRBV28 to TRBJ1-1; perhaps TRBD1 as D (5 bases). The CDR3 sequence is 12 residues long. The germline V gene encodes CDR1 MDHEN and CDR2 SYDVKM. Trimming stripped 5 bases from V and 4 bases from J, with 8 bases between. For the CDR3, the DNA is TGTGCCAGCAGTGAGGGGAGCACTGAAGCTTTCTTT. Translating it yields CASSEGSTEAFF. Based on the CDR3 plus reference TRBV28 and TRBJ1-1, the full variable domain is DVKVTQSSRYLVKRTGEKVFLECVQDMDHENMFWYRQDPGLGLRLIYFSYDVKMKEKGDIPEGYSVSREKKERFSLILESASTNQTSMYLCASSEGSTEAFFGQGTRLTVV.

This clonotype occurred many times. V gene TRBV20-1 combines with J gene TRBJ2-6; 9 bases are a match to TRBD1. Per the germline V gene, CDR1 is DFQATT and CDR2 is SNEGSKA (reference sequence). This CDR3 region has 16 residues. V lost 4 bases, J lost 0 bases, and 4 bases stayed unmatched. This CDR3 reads CSATRDRDSGANVLTF. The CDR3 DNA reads TGCAGTGCTACCCGGGACAGGGACTCTGGGGCCAACGTCCTGACTTTC.

Here the CDR3 reads CASRGGPVRLAGGYTF. DNA of the CDR3: TGTGCCAGCAGGGGGGGACCAGTTAGATTAGCAGGTGGCTACACCTTC. The rearrangement links TRBV28 to TRBJ1-2; D is possibly TRBD1 (5 bases). The CDR3 spans 16 residues. The V gene lost 6 bases and the J gene lost 7 bases, with 24 bases spanning the gap. The germline V gene encodes CDR1 MDHEN and CDR2 SYDVKM.

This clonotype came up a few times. The CDR3 loop is CASAPGTPTDTQYF. CDR3 bases: TGCGCCAGCGCCCCCGGGACACCCACAGATACGCAGTATTTT. The genes are TRBV4-1 and TRBJ2-3; TRBD1 might be the D (6 bases). The germline V gene encodes CDR1 MGHRA and CDR2 YSYEKL. The length of the CDR3 is 14 residues. V lost 8 bases to trimming and J lost 2 bases, with 14 bases between them.

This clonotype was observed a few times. CDR3 protein: CASRIDRGSYEQYF. The CDR3 coding sequence is TGTGCCAGTAGGATCGACAGGGGGTCCTACGAGCAGTACTTC. The chain couples TRBV19 to TRBJ2-7; TRBD1 aligns across 9 bases. Trimming removed 6 bases from V and 1 base from J; junction bases left unmatched: 4. From germline, CDR1 is LNHDA and CDR2 SQIVND (reference sequence). This CDR3 region has 14 residues.

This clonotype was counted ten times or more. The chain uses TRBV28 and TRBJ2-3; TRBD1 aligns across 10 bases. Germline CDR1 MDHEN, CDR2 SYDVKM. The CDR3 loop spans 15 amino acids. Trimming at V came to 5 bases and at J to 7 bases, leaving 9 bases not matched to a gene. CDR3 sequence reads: CASSRRQGALHTQYF. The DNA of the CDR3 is TGTGCCAGCAGTCGCAGACAGGGGGCTCTGCATACGCAGTATTTT. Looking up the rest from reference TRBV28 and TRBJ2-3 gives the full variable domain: DVKVTQSSRYLVKRTGEKVFLECVQDMDHENMFWYRQDPGLGLRLIYFSYDVKMKEKGDIPEGYSVSREKKERFSLILESASTNQTSMYLCASSRRQGALHTQYFGPGTRLTVL.

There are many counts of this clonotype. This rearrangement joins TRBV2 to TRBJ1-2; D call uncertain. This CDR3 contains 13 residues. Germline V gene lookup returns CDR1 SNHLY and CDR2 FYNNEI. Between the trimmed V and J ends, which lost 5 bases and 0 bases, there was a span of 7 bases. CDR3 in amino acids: CASSKPTNYGYTF. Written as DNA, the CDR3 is TGTGCCAGCAGTAAACCGACTAACTATGGCTACACCTTC.

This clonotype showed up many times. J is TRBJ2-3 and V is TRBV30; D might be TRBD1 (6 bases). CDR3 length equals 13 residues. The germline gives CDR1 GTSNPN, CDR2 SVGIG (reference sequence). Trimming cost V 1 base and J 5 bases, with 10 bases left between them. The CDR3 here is CAWSAQGIDTQYF. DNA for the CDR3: TGTGCCTGGAGTGCCCAGGGGATAGATACGCAGTATTTT.

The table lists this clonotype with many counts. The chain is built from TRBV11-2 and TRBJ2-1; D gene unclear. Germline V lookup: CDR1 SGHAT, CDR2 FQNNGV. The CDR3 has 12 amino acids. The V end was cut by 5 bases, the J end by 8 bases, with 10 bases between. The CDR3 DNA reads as TGTGCCAGCAGCCCCCCGGGCTATGAGCAGTTCTTC. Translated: CASSPPGYEQFF.

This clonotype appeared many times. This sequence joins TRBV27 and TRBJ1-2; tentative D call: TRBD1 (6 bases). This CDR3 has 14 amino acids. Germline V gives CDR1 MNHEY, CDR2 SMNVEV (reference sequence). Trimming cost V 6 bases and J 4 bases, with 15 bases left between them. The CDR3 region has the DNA TGTGCCAGCAGAATAGGGTTGGGGGCCTATGGCTACACCTTC. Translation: CASRIGLGAYGYTF.

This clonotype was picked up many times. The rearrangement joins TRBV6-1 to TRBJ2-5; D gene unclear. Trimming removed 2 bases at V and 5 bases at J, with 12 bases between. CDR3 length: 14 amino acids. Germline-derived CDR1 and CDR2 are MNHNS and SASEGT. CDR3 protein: CASSEIWGEETQYF. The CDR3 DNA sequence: TGTGCCAGCAGTGAAATATGGGGTGAGGAGACCCAGTACTTC.

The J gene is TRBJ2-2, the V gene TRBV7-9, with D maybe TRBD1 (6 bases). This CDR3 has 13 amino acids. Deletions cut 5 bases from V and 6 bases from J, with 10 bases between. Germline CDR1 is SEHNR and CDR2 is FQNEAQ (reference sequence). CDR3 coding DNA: TGTGCCAGCAGCGTGTGGACAGCCGGGGAGCTGTTTTTT. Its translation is CASSVWTAGELFF.

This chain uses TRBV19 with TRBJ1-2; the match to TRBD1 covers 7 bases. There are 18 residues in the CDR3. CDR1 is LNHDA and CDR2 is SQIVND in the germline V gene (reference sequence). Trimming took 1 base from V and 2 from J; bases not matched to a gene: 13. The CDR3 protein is CASSIVLLRDRDNYGYTF. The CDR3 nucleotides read TGTGCCAGTAGTATAGTTCTGCTAAGGGACAGAGACAACTATGGCTACACCTTC.

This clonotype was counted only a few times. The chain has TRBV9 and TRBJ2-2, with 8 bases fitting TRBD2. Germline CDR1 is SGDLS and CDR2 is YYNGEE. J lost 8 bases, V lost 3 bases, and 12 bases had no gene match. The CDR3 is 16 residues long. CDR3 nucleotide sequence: TGTGCCAGCAGCGCCCCTCCGGGAGGGCCTGAGGGGGAGCTGTTTTTT. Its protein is CASSAPPGGPEGELFF.

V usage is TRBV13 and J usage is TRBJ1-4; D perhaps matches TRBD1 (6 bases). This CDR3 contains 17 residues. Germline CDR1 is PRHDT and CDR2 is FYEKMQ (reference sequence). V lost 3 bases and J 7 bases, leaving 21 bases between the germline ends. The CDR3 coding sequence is TGTGCCAGCAGCTTTTTTGGAGTCGGGGGCTCTGGTGAAAAACTGTTTTTT. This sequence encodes CASSFFGVGGSGEKLFF. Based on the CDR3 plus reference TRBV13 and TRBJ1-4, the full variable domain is AAGVIQSPRHLIKEKRETATLKCYPIPRHDTVYWYQQGPGQDPQFLISFYEKMQSDKGSIPDRFSAQQFSDYHSELNMSSLELGDSALYFCASSFFGVGGSGEKLFFGSGTQLSVL.

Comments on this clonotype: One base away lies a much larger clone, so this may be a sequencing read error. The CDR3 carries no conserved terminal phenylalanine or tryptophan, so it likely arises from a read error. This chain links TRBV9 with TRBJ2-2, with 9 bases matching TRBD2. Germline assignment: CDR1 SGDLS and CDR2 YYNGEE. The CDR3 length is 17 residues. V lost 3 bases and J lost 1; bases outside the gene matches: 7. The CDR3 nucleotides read TGTGCCAGCAGCGCCCGACTAGCGGTTATGAACACCGGGGAGCTGTTTCTT. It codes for CASSARLAVMNTGELFL.

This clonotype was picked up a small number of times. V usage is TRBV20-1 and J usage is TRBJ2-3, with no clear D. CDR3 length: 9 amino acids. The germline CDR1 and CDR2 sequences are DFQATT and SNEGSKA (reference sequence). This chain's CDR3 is CRPQFAQYF. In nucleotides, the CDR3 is TGCAGGCCGCAGTTCGCGCAGTATTTT.

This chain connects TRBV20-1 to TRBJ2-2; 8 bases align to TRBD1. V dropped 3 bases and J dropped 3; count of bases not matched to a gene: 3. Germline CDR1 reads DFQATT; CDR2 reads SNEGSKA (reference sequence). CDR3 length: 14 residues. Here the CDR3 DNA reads TGCAGTGCTAGGTTACAGGGGGACACCGGGGAGCTGTTTTTT. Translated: CSARLQGDTGELFF.

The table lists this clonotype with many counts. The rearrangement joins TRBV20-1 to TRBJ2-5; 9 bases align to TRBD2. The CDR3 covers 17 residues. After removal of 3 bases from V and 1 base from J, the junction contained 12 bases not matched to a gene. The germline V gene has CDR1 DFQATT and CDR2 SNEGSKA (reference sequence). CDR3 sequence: CSASTLDSGRLQETQYF. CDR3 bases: TGCAGTGCTAGCACCTTAGATAGCGGGAGACTCCAAGAGACCCAGTACTTC.

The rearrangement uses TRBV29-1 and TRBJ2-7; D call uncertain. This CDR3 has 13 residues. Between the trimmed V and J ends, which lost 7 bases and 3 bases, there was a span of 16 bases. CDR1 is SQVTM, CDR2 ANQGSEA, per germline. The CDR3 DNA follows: TGCAGCGCCGCCGGGCAGGACCTCTACGAGCAGTACTTC. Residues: CSAAGQDLYEQYF.

CDR3 region: CSARDGSQAKNIQYF. As DNA, the CDR3 is TGCAGTGCTAGAGATGGCAGCCAGGCCAAAAACATTCAGTACTTC. The rearrangement links TRBV20-1 to TRBJ2-4; D is undetermined. Trimming took 0 bases from V and 1 from J, leaving 10 bases between them. Looked up from germline, CDR1 is DFQATT and CDR2 is SNEGSKA (reference sequence). The CDR3 totals 15 residues.

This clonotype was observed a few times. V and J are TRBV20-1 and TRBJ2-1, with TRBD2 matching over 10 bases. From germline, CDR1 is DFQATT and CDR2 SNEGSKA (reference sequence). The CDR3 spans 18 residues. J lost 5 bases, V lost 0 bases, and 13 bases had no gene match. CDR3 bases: TGCAGTGCTAGAGATTCTAGCGGGAGATTTTTAGGACACAATGAGCAGTTCTTC. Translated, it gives CSARDSSGRFLGHNEQFF.

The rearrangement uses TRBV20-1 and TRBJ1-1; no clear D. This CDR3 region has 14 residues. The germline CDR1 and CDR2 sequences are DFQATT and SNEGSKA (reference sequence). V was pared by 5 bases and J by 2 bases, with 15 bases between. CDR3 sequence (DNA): TGCAGTGCTCCGGGTTGGGTAGAAAACACTGAAGCTTTCTTT. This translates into CSAPGWVENTEAFF.

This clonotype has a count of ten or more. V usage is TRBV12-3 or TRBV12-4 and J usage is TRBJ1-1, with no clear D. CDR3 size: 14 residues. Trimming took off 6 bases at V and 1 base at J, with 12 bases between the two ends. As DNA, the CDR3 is TGTGCCAGCAGGACCGGGAACAAGAACACTGAAGCTTTCTTT. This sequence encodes CASRTGNKNTEAFF.

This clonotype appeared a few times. The CDR3 is CASRDKTGALNQPQHF. For the CDR3, the DNA is TGTGCCAGTAGAGATAAAACAGGGGCCCTCAATCAGCCCCAGCATTTT. This chain uses TRBV19 with TRBJ1-5, with 7 nucleotides matching TRBD1. The CDR3 runs 16 residues. Germline V gene lookup returns CDR1 LNHDA and CDR2 SQIVND (reference sequence). V shed 6 bases and J 3 bases; nucleotides not matched to a gene: 11.

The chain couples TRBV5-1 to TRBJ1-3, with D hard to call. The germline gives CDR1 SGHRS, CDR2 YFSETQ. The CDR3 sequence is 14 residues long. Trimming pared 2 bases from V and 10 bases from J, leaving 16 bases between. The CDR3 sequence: CASSFQASSGTIYF. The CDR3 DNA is TGCGCCAGCAGCTTCCAGGCCTCCTCGGGGACCATATATTTT.